This TCR beta chain was observed in a study of blood T cells in healthy people across ages. Broader study findings: Unsorted PBMCs ruled out conclusive naive versus antigen-experienced comparison.

The CDR3 spans 13 residues. V dropped 1 base and J dropped 9 bases, with 10 bases sitting between them. It was with a sample-barcoded 5' primer and a J-beta primer mix that a second PCR of roughly 7 to 12 cycles was run. A single record per CDR3 protein comes from TCRdb applying MiXCR to the 5' RACE reads. Of approximately 2,000,000 distinct CDR3 sequences in the sample, about 39% were seen once. As for this clonotype: What it binds is not known.

The sequenced material came from blood. V and J are TRBV12-3 or TRBV12-4 and TRBJ2-1; the D is unclear. This receptor was obtained from a human donor in good health. The CDR3 nucleotides are TGTGCCAGCAGTTTAGGAATAGATAGTGAGCAGTTCTTC. Protein: CASSLGIDSEQFF.